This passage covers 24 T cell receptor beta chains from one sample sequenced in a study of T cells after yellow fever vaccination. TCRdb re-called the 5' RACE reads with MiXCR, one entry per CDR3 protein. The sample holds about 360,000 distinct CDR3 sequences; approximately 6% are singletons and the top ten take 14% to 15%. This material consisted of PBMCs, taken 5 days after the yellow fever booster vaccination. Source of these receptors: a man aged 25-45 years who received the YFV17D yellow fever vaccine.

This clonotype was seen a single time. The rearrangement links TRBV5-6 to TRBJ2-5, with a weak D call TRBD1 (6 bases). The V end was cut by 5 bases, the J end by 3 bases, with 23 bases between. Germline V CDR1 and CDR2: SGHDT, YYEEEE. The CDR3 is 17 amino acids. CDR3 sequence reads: CASRKPTVRDTEETQYF. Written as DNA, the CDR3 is TGTGCCAGCAGAAAGCCCACGGTCCGGGACACTGAAGAGACCCAGTACTTC. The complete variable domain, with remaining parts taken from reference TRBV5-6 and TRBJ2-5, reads DAGVTQSPTHLIKTRGQQVTLRCSPKSGHDTVSWYQQALGQGPQFIFQYYEEEERQRGNFPDRFSGHQFPNYSSELNVNALLLGDSALYLCASRKPTVRDTEETQYFGPGTRLLVL.

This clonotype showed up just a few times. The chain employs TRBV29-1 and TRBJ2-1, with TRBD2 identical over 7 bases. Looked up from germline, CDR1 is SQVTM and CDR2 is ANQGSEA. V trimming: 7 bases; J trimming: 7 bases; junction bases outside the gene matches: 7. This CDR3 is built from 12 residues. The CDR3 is CSGGRALNEQFF. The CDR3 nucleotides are TGCAGCGGTGGGAGGGCCCTAAATGAGCAGTTCTTC.

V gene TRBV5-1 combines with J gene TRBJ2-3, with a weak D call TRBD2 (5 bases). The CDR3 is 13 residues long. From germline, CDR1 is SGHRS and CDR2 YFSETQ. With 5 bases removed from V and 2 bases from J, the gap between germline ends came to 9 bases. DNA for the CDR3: TGCGCCAGCAGGGACTTTAACACAGATACGCAGTATTTT. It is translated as CASRDFNTDTQYF.

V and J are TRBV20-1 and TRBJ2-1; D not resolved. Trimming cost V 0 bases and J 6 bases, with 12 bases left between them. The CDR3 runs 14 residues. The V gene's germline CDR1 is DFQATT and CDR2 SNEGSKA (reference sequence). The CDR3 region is CSARDSHLSNEQFF. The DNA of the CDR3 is TGCAGTGCTAGAGACTCACATCTCTCCAATGAGCAGTTCTTC.

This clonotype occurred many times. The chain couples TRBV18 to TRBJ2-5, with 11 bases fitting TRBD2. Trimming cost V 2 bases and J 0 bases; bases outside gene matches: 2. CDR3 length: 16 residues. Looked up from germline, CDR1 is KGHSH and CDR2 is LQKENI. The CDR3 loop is CASSPRLAGNQETQYF. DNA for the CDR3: TGTGCCAGCTCACCAAGACTAGCGGGAAACCAAGAGACCCAGTACTTC.

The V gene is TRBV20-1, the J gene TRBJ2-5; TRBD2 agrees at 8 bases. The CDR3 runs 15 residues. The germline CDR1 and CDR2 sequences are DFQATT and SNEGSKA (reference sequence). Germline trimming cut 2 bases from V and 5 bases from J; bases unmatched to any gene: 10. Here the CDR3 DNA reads TGCAGTGCTAGACGTGGTAGCGGGATGGAGGAGACCCAGTACTTC. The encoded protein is CSARRGSGMEETQYF.

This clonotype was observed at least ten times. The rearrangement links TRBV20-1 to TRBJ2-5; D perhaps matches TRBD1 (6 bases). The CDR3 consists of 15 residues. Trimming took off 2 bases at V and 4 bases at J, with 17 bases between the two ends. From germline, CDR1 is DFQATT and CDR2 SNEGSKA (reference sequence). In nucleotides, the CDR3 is TGCAGTGCTAGACCAACCCCCACAGGGTTAGAGACCCAGTACTTC. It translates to CSARPTPTGLETQYF.

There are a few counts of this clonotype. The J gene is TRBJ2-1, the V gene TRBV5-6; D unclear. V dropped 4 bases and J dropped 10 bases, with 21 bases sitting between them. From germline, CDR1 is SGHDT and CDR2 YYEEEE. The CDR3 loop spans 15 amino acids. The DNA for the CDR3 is TGTGCCAGCAGCCCACCCGAGGTCCTTCCTTGGGAGCAGTTCTTC. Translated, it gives CASSPPEVLPWEQFF. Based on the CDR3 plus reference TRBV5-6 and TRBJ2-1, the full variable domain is DAGVTQSPTHLIKTRGQQVTLRCSPKSGHDTVSWYQQALGQGPQFIFQYYEEEERQRGNFPDRFSGHQFPNYSSELNVNALLLGDSALYLCASSPPEVLPWEQFFGPGTRLTVL.

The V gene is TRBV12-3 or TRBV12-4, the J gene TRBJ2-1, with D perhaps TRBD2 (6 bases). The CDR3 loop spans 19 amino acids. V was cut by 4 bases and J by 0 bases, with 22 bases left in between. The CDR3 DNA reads TGTGCCAGCAGTTCAAACCCTCTAGCGTGGCAGGGCTCCTACAATGAGCAGTTCTTC. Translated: CASSSNPLAWQGSYNEQFF.

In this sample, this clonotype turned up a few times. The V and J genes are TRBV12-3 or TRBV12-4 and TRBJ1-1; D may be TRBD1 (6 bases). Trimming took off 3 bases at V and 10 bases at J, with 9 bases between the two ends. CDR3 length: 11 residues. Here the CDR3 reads CASSFQGLAFF. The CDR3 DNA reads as TGTGCCAGCAGTTTTCAGGGGCTAGCTTTCTTT.

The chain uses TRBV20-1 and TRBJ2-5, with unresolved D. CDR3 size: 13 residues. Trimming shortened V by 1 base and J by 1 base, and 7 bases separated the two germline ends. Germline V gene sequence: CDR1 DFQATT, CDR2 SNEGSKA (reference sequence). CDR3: CSARAPSQETQYF. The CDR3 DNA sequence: TGCAGTGCTAGAGCTCCCAGCCAAGAGACCCAGTACTTC.

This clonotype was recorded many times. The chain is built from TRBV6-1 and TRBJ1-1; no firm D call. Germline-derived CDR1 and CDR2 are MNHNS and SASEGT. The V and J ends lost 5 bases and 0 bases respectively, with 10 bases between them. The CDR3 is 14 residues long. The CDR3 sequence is CASSLTALNTEAFF. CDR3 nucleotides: TGTGCCAGCAGTCTTACAGCTCTGAACACTGAAGCTTTCTTT.

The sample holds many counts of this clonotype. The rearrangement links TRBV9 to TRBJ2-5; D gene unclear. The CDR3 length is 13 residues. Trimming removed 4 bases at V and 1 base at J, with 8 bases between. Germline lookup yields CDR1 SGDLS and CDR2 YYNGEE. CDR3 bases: TGTGCCAGCAGCAGGACCCTCCAAGAGACCCAGTACTTC. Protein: CASSRTLQETQYF.

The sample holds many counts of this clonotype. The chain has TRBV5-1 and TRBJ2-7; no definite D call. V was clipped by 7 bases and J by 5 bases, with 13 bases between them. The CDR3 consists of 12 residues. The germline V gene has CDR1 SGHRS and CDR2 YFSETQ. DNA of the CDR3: TGCGCCAGCGGGATGGGGTCCGACGAGCAGTACTTC. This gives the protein CASGMGSDEQYF.

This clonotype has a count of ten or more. DNA of the CDR3: TGTGCCAGCAGGCACAGGGTTAATGAAGCTTTCTTT. It encodes CASRHRVNEAFF. The chain links TRBV12-3 or TRBV12-4 to TRBJ1-1; TRBD1 is a possible D gene (6 bases). The CDR3 runs to 12 residues. V was shortened by 6 bases and J by 7 bases, with 12 bases between the two germline ends.

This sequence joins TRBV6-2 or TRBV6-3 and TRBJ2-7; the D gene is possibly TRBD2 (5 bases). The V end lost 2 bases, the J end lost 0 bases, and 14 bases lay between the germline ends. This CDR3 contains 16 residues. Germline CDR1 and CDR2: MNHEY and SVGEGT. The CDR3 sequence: CASSYMGKGGSYEQYF. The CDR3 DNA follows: TGTGCCAGCAGTTACATGGGGAAAGGAGGCTCCTACGAGCAGTACTTC.

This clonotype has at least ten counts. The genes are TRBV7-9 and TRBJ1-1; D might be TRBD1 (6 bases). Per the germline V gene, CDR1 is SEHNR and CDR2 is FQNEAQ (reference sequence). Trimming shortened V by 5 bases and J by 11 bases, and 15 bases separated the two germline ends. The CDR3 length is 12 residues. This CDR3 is CASSVKQGLAFF. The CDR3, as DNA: TGTGCCAGCAGCGTCAAACAGGGTCTTGCTTTCTTT.

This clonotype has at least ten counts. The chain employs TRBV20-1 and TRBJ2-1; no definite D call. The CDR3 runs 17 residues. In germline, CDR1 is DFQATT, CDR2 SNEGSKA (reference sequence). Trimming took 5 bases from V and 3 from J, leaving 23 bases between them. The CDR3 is CSAHRLDAGPNYNEQFF. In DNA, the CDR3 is TGCAGTGCTCATCGTCTAGACGCCGGGCCAAACTACAATGAGCAGTTCTTC.

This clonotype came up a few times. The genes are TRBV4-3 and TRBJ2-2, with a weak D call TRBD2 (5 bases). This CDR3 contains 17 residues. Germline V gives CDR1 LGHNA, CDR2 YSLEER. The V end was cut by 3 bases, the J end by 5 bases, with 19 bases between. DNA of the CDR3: TGCGCCAGCAGCCACACTCGCCCTCGAGGGTTGACCGGGGAGCTGTTTTTT. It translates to CASSHTRPRGLTGELFF.

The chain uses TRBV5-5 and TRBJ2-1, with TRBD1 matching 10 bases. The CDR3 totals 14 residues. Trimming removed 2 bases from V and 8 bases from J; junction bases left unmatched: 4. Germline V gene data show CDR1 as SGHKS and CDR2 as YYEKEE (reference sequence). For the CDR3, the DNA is TGTGCCAGCAGCTTAGGGACAGGGGAAGATGAGCAGTTCTTC. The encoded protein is CASSLGTGEDEQFF.

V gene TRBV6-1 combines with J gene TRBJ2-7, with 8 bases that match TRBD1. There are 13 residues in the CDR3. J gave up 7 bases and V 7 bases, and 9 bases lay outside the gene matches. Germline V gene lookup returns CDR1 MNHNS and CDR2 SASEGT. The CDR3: CASNSGGSPEQYF. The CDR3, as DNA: TGTGCCAGCAACTCAGGGGGCTCTCCTGAGCAGTACTTC.

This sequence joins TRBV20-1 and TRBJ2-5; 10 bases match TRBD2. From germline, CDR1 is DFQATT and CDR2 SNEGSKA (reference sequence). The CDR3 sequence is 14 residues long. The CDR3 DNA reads TGCAGCTCAGGACTAGCGGAGTTACAAGAGACCCAGTACTTC. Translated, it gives CSSGLAELQETQYF.

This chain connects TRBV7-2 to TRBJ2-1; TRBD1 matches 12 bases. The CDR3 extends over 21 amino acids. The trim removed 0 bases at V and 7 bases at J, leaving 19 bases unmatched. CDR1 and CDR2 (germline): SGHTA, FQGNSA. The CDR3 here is CASSLATRDRGPPSLTNEQFF. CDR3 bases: TGTGCCAGCAGCTTAGCAACCAGGGACAGGGGGCCACCCTCACTTACAAATGAGCAGTTCTTC.

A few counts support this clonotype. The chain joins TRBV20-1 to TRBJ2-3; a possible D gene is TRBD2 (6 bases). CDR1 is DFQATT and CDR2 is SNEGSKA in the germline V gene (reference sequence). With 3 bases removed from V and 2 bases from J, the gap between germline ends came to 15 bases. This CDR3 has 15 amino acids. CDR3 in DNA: TGCAGTGCTAGTACAGCCGCTAGCGCCACAGATACGCAGTATTTT. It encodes CSASTAASATDTQYF.